These 26 T cell receptor beta chains share one sample of origin, sequenced in a study of T cell changes during pregnancy in multiple sclerosis. Clones were sequenced by immunoSEQ multiplex PCR, and TCRdb holds only the in-frame ones, with some missing. This repertoire shows approximately 130,000 clones, 90% to 98% found once; its top ten account for over 0.35%. Sequences were derived from peripheral blood, sampled after pregnancy. These receptors were collected from a female donor with multiple sclerosis, enrolled in a pregnancy study.

The chain joins TRBV20-1 to TRBJ2-3, with D possibly matching TRBD1 (5 bases). V lost 7 bases and J 3 bases, leaving 8 bases between the germline ends. Per the germline V gene, CDR1 is DFQATT and CDR2 is SNEGSKA (reference sequence). This CDR3 has 11 amino acids. CDR3 DNA: TGCAGTGTTCAGGGAACAGATACGCAGTATTTT. It encodes CSVQGTDTQYF.

V gene TRBV5-1 combines with J gene TRBJ2-1, with 13 nucleotides matching TRBD2. Germline V gene data show CDR1 as SGHRS and CDR2 as YFSETQ. V dropped 5 bases and J dropped 8; count of bases not matched to a gene: 7. The CDR3 runs 15 residues. CDR3 residues: CASRRGLAGTHEQFF. CDR3 sequence (DNA): TGCGCCAGCAGACGGGGACTAGCGGGAACTCATGAGCAGTTCTTC.

This clone has only a few counts. V gene TRBV6-5 combines with J gene TRBJ2-7; TRBD1 matches 7 bases. J gave up 0 bases and V 4 bases, and 9 bases lay outside the gene matches. CDR1 and CDR2 (germline): MNHEY, SVGAGI. The CDR3 is made up of 16 amino acids. CDR3 sequence (DNA): TGTGCCAGCAGTTCCTCCGGGACAGTTATCTCCTACGAGCAGTACTTC. The encoded protein is CASSSSGTVISYEQYF.

V usage is TRBV7-6 and J usage is TRBJ2-7, with TRBD1 as a possible D gene (5 bases). V lost 5 bases, J lost 6 bases, and 14 bases lay in between. CDR3 length equals 13 residues. Germline V gene data show CDR1 as SGHVS and CDR2 as FNYEAQ. CDR3 sequence: CASSPTQGGEQYF. The CDR3 DNA sequence: TGTGCCAGCAGCCCCACCCAGGGTGGCGAGCAGTACTTC.

This clone was seen just once. The rearrangement uses TRBV5-4 and TRBJ2-1, with 7 bases that match TRBD1. The V segment lost 3 bases and the J segment 1 base; nucleotides outside the gene matches: 13. The CDR3 loop spans 18 amino acids. CDR1 is SGHNT, CDR2 YYREEE, per germline (reference sequence). In DNA, the CDR3 is TGTGCCAGCAGCTCCCCTACCCGACAGGGTAGGTCCTACAATGAGCAGTTCTTC. Translated: CASSSPTRQGRSYNEQFF.

J is TRBJ2-7 and V is TRBV29-1, with 7 bases identical to TRBD2. The CDR3 extends over 13 amino acids. V lost 1 base and J lost 4; bases outside the gene matches: 4. Germline V CDR1 and CDR2: SQVTM, ANQGSEA. The CDR3 DNA sequence: TGCAGCGTTGAAGCCCCCGGGGGGTACGAGCAGTACTTC. It translates to CSVEAPGGYEQYF.

V and J are TRBV27 and TRBJ1-1; D is unclear. The CDR3 contains 13 residues. Germline V CDR1 and CDR2: MNHEY, SMNVEV (reference sequence). Trimming removed 6 bases at V and 0 bases at J, with 8 bases between. Written as DNA, the CDR3 is TGTGCCAGCAGCCCCGTAATGAACACTGAAGCTTTCTTT. This translates into CASSPVMNTEAFF.

This rearrangement joins TRBV7-9 to TRBJ1-1; D is uncertain. Germline-derived CDR1 and CDR2 are SEHNR and FQNEAQ (reference sequence). CDR3 size: 16 residues. Trimming took off 5 bases at V and 1 base at J, with 17 bases between the two ends. CDR3 sequence (DNA): TGTGCCAGCAGCACGTTGTTATGGCAGGCGAACACTGAAGCTTTCTTT. This codes for CASSTLLWQANTEAFF.

V gene TRBV10-3 combines with J gene TRBJ1-1; tentatively, D is TRBD1 (5 bases). V lost 3 bases and J lost 0, with 11 bases in between. CDR1 and CDR2 from the germline V gene are ENHRY and SYGVKD. This CDR3 is 15 amino acids long. CDR3 in amino acids: CAISEAGIMNTEAFF. The CDR3 nucleotides read TGTGCCATCAGTGAAGCAGGGATCATGAACACTGAAGCTTTCTTT.

The chain combines TRBV7-2 with TRBJ2-5, with 7 bases fitting TRBD2. Germline V lookup: CDR1 SGHTA, CDR2 FQGNSA. This CDR3 comprises 16 residues. After removal of 1 base from V and 2 bases from J, the junction contained 7 bases not matched to a gene. The CDR3 is CASSLVVSGPQETQYF. The DNA of the CDR3 is TGTGCCAGCAGCTTAGTTGTTAGCGGGCCTCAAGAGACCCAGTACTTC. The complete variable domain, with remaining parts taken from reference TRBV7-2 and TRBJ2-5, reads GAGVSQSPSNKVTEKGKDVELRCDPISGHTALYWYRQSLGQGLEFLIYFQGNSAPDKSGLPSDRFSAERTGGSVSTLTIQRTQQEDSAVYLCASSLVVSGPQETQYFGPGTRLLVL.

The chain recombines TRBV2 with TRBJ2-1, with 9 positions matching TRBD2. J gave up 3 bases and V 1 base, and 4 bases lay outside the gene matches. The CDR3 covers 16 residues. The V gene's germline CDR1 is SNHLY and CDR2 FYNNEI. The DNA of the CDR3 is TGTGCCAGCAGTGAAGATAGCGGGAGAAGCTACAATGAGCAGTTCTTC. It specifies CASSEDSGRSYNEQFF.

The V gene is TRBV19, the J gene TRBJ1-4; 10 bases match TRBD1. V was pared by 6 bases and J by 5 bases, with 6 bases of the junction left unmatched. The CDR3 totals 15 residues. Germline V CDR1 and CDR2: LNHDA, SQIVND (reference sequence). This CDR3 reads CASRPRTGGNEKLFF. For the CDR3, the DNA is TGTGCCAGTAGGCCACGGACAGGGGGAAATGAAAAACTGTTTTTT.

This clone has just one count. V is TRBV4-2 and J is TRBJ2-1, with 9 bases that match TRBD2. The V gene's germline CDR1 is LGHNA and CDR2 YNFKEQ. There are 16 residues in the CDR3. V was pared by 4 bases and J by 7 bases, with 11 bases of the junction left unmatched. The chain's CDR3 is CASSPSVSGRLNEQFF. For the CDR3, the DNA is TGTGCCAGCAGCCCATCTGTGAGCGGGAGGCTAAATGAGCAGTTCTTC.

This rearrangement joins TRBV19 to TRBJ2-7; D unresolved. This CDR3 is built from 13 residues. Germline lookup yields CDR1 LNHDA and CDR2 SQIVND (reference sequence). Trimming stripped 6 bases from V and 6 bases from J, with 15 bases between. CDR3 amino acids: CASSRDTVREQYF. In DNA, the CDR3 is TGTGCCAGTAGCCGAGACACCGTTCGCGAGCAGTACTTC. Full variable domain (remainder filled in from reference TRBV19 and TRBJ2-7): DGGITQSPKYLFRKEGQNVTLSCEQNLNHDAMYWYRQDPGQGLRLIYYSQIVNDFQKGDIAEGYSVSREKKESFPLTVTSAQKNPTAFYLCASSRDTVREQYFGPGTRLTVT.

V gene TRBV5-4 combines with J gene TRBJ1-1; TRBD1 matches at 9 bases. V was clipped by 4 bases and J by 0 bases; unmatched bases: 7. Germline loops: CDR1 SGHNT, CDR2 YYREEE (reference sequence). The CDR3 loop spans 16 amino acids. The CDR3 coding sequence is TGTGCCAGCAGCACGGGGACAGGGAGCATGAACACTGAAGCTTTCTTT. Protein product: CASSTGTGSMNTEAFF.

The CDR3 DNA is TGTGCCAGCAGTTACTTACTAGCTGGCGAGCAGTACTTC. Amino acid sequence: CASSYLLAGEQYF. J is TRBJ2-7 and V is TRBV6-5; TRBD2 is a possible D gene (6 bases). V lost 1 base, J lost 6 bases, and 10 bases lay in between. The CDR3 length is 13 residues. The germline CDR1 and CDR2 sequences are MNHEY and SVGAGI.

The chain links TRBV10-3 to TRBJ2-7; 9 nucleotides match TRBD1. CDR1 and CDR2 (germline): ENHRY, SYGVKD. The CDR3 loop spans 13 amino acids. V gave up 3 bases and J gave up 4 bases; unmatched junction bases: 1. The CDR3 nucleotides read TGTGCCATCAGTGACGGGACAGGGTACGAGCAGTACTTC. It is translated as CAISDGTGYEQYF.

The chain is built from TRBV6-1 and TRBJ2-3; D is ambiguous. V was cut by 5 bases and J by 4 bases, with 4 bases left in between. CDR1 is MNHNS and CDR2 is SASEGT in the germline V gene. The CDR3 totals 11 residues. CDR3 in amino acids: CASSQSDTQYF. The CDR3 coding sequence is TGTGCCAGCAGTCAGTCAGATACGCAGTATTTT.

The chain recombines TRBV14 with TRBJ2-5; TRBD1 might be the D (6 bases). Germline loops: CDR1 SGHDN, CDR2 FVKESK. V was trimmed by 1 base and J by 5 bases, leaving 14 bases between them. The CDR3 is made up of 15 amino acids. The CDR3 region has the DNA TGTGCCAGCAGCCAAGTTCAGGGGTGGCGGGAGACCCAGTACTTC. This translates into CASSQVQGWRETQYF.

Concerning this clone itself: This CDR3 is also generated by other DNA sequences in the sample. The DNA of the CDR3 is TGCGCCAGCAGCTCGGGACTAGCGGGGCCCTACGAGCAGTACTTC. Encoded protein: CASSSGLAGPYEQYF. The chain is built from TRBV5-1 and TRBJ2-7, with 13 bases identical to TRBD2. Losses at the gene ends were 3 bases for V and 2 bases for J; bases not matched to a gene: 2. The CDR3 has 15 residues. Germline loops: CDR1 SGHRS, CDR2 YFSETQ.

The V call is TRBV6-1, the J call TRBJ2-3, with 8 bases lining up with TRBD1. This CDR3 has 15 residues. The V gene's germline CDR1 is MNHNS and CDR2 SASEGT. V gave up 6 bases and J gave up 6 bases; unmatched junction bases: 11. CDR3 in amino acids: CASRDRAYTGDTQYF. CDR3 bases: TGTGCCAGCAGGGACAGGGCCTATACTGGGGATACGCAGTATTTT.

This clone was recorded only once. The CDR3 sequence: CATSIQFTEAFF. The DNA of the CDR3 is TGTGCCACCAGCATCCAGTTTACTGAAGCTTTCTTT. This chain connects TRBV15 to TRBJ1-1; no clear D. The V and J ends lost 4 bases and 5 bases respectively, with 8 bases between them. The CDR3 length is 12 residues. In germline, CDR1 is LNHNV, CDR2 YYDKDF (reference sequence).

The chain combines TRBV7-6 with TRBJ2-5; D is possibly TRBD1 (6 bases). V dropped 1 base and J dropped 5 bases, with 8 bases sitting between them. The CDR3 loop spans 13 amino acids. Germline values: CDR1 SGHVS, CDR2 FNYEAQ. In nucleotides, the CDR3 is TGTGCCAGCAGCTTAGGGGGGCCGGAGACCCAGTACTTC. It is translated as CASSLGGPETQYF.

This clone has a single count. The rearrangement links TRBV7-2 to TRBJ2-3; 8 bases agree with TRBD1. Germline V lookup: CDR1 SGHTA, CDR2 FQGNSA. The CDR3 is 15 amino acids. After removal of 2 bases from V and 4 bases from J, the junction contained 5 bases not matched to a gene. CDR3 region: CASSLQGARADTQYF. CDR3 DNA sequence: TGTGCCAGCAGCTTACAGGGGGCCCGGGCAGATACGCAGTATTTT.

The chain joins TRBV7-6 to TRBJ1-5; D perhaps matches TRBD1 (5 bases). Germline V gene data show CDR1 as SGHVS and CDR2 as FNYEAQ. There are 15 residues in the CDR3. V lost 1 base and J 7 bases, leaving 14 bases between the germline ends. The CDR3 loop reads CASSLGVGGEQPQHF. The CDR3 region has the DNA TGTGCCAGCAGCTTAGGGGTGGGGGGGGAACAGCCCCAGCATTTT.

J is TRBJ2-1 and V is TRBV25-1; TRBD1 matches 7 bases. The J segment lost 0 bases and the V segment lost 10 bases, leaving 9 bases of the junction unmatched. CDR1 is MGHDK, CDR2 SYGVNS, per germline. CDR3 size: 15 residues. The CDR3 DNA reads as TGTGCCACTCTAGGGGGCCCCAGCTCCTACAATGAGCAGTTCTTC. This translates into CATLGGPSSYNEQFF.